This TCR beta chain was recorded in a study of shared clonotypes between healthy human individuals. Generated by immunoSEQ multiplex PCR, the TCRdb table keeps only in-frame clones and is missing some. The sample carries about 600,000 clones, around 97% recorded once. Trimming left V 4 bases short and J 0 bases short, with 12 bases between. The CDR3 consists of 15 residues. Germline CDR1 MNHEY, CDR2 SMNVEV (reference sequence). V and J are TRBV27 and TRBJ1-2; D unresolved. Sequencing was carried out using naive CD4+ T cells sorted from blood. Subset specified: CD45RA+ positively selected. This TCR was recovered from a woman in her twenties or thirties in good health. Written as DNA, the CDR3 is TGTGCCAGCAGTTCACTGAAGTATTCTAACTATGGCTACACCTTC. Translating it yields CASSSLKYSNYGYTF.